This T cell receptor (beta chain) was retrieved from a study of T cells expressing NK-cell markers. The CDR3 spans 13 residues. Looked up from germline, CDR1 is SGHTA and CDR2 is FQGNSA. After re-calling the 5' RACE reads, TCRdb lists one entry per CDR3 protein, DNA absent. The repertoire table contains 500,000 or so distinct CDR3 sequences. The gene calls are TRBV7-2 and TRBJ2-4; TCRdb returns TRBD1, unconfirmable since there is no DNA. The TCR was taken from a man between 18 and 35 years old in good health. Sequences were obtained from blood T cells: a sorted CD56 or NKG2C T cell subset, CD4+ or CD8+ T cells, or bulk PBMC T cells (not recorded which). CDR3 protein: CASTQFPPRGQYF.